The rows below give T cell receptor beta chains drawn from one sample of a study of technical replicates of blood from several donors. Clones were sequenced by immunoSEQ multiplex PCR, and TCRdb holds only the in-frame ones, with some missing. The profile shows more than 70,000 clones, 92% of them singletons. The sample comprised T cells isolated from PBMCs. Receptors were obtained from a human donor in good health. Each CDR3 is given with its conserved first and last residue. Fields, in order: D gene, J gene, V gene, CDR3 DNA, CDR3 protein. A D gene is named only where the DNA matches it firmly.

d_gene: NA
j_gene: TRBJ1-1
v_gene: TRBV7-8
CDR3nt: TGTGCCAGCAGCTTAGAGCCGGGTCCGTGGGTGAACACTGAAGCTTTCTTT
CDR3aa: CASSLEPGPWVNTEAFF

d_gene: NA
j_gene: TRBJ2-1
v_gene: TRBV6-1
CDR3nt: TGTGCCAGCAAATTTGGGGGGGCCAACAATGAGCAGTTCTTC
CDR3aa: CASKFGGANNEQFF

d_gene: NA
j_gene: TRBJ1-1
v_gene: TRBV7-2
CDR3nt: TGTGCCAGCAGTCCAACCCGGGGTAAAGCTTTCTTT
CDR3aa: CASSPTRGKAFF

d_gene: TRBD1
j_gene: TRBJ1-1
v_gene: TRBV29-1
CDR3nt: TGCAGCGTCAGGACAGGGACGAACACTGAAGCTTTCTTT
CDR3aa: CSVRTGTNTEAFF

d_gene: NA
j_gene: TRBJ1-1
v_gene: TRBV4-1
CDR3nt: TGCGCCAGCAGCCATATCCAGGGCTTAGGCACTGAAGCTTTCTTT
CDR3aa: CASSHIQGLGTEAFF

d_gene: TRBD1
j_gene: TRBJ1-2
v_gene: TRBV10-3
CDR3nt: TGTGCCATCAGTCCCGGACAGGGGGCTAACTATGGCTACACCTTC
CDR3aa: CAISPGQGANYGYTF

d_gene: TRBD1
j_gene: TRBJ2-5
v_gene: TRBV4-2
CDR3nt: TGTGCCAGCAGCCAACCGGGACAGGGTCTTCCAGAGACCCAGTACTTC
CDR3aa: CASSQPGQGLPETQYF

d_gene: NA
j_gene: TRBJ2-7
v_gene: TRBV27
CDR3nt: TGTGCCAGCAGTTTTGCGTCCAGGGACGAGCAGTACTTC
CDR3aa: CASSFASRDEQYF

d_gene: TRBD1
j_gene: TRBJ1-2
v_gene: TRBV6-1
CDR3nt: TGTGCCAGCAGGGAAGTCTTCTCCGGGACAGATCGGCATGGCTACACCTTC
CDR3aa: CASREVFSGTDRHGYTF

d_gene: NA
j_gene: TRBJ1-1
v_gene: TRBV14
CDR3nt: TGTGCCAGCAGCCCACAGCTGGGTGAAGCTTTCTTT
CDR3aa: CASSPQLGEAFF

d_gene: NA
j_gene: TRBJ1-2
v_gene: TRBV19
CDR3nt: TGTGCCAGTAGTATCGGGGGAAACTATGGCTACACCTTC
CDR3aa: CASSIGGNYGYTF